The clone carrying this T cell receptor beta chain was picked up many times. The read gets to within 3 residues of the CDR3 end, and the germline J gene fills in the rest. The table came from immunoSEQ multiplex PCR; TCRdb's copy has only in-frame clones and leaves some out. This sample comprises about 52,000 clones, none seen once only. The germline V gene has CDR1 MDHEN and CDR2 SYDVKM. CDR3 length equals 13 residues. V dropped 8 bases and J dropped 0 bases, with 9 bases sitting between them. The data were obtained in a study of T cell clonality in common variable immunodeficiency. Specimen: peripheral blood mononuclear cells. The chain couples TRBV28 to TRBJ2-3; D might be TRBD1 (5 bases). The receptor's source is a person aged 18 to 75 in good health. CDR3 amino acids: CASGATSTDTQYF. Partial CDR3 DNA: TGTGCCAGCGGGGCAACTAGCACAGATACG.